The clone carrying this T cell receptor beta chain was observed a few times. There are 16 residues in the CDR3. The V gene lost 5 bases and the J gene lost 8 bases, with 24 bases spanning the gap. Germline CDR1 and CDR2: SGHTA and FQGNSA. TCR beta CDR3 regions were amplified from RNA. In the first-round RT-PCR of the TCR CDR3, the HTBI primer set was used. In TCRdb, the multiplex PCR reads were re-called with MiXCR into one record per CDR3 protein. The table records about 680,000 distinct CDR3 sequences, under 45% of them present only once. This sample was included in a study of T cells in Graves' hyperthyroidism and ophthalmopathy.

Sequences were obtained from blood. This chain links TRBV7-2 with TRBJ1-1; weak D call: TRBD1 (5 bases). This sequence was found in a woman between 40 and 55 years old with Graves' hyperthyroidism. This CDR3 reads CASSPILSGTGREAFF. Written as DNA, the CDR3 is TGTGCCAGCAGCCCAATCCTTTCCGGGACGGGGAGGGAAGCTTTCTTT.